The 2 T cell receptor beta chains below come from one sample, sequenced in a study of T cell responses to AZD1222 COVID-19 vaccine. Assay: immunoSEQ multiplex PCR; the TCRdb copy retains only in-frame clones and omits some. In the table there are more than 95,000 clones, approximately 88% of which are singletons. The sample in question was peripheral blood, obtained on day 0 of AZD1222 vaccination. These receptors all stem from an adult in good health.

V gene TRBV7-2 combines with J gene TRBJ2-2, with D possibly matching TRBD2 (6 bases). The CDR3 spans 15 residues. The V end lost 4 bases, the J end lost 7 bases, and 16 bases lay between the germline ends. Germline CDR1 reads SGHTA; CDR2 reads FQGNSA. The CDR3 DNA follows: TGTGCCAGCAGCTCGACGAGGCGGGGAATCGGGGAGCTGTTTTTT. Encoded protein: CASSSTRRGIGELFF.

V is TRBV11-1 and J is TRBJ2-7; TRBD2 aligns across 7 bases. V lost 1 base, J lost 3 bases, and 6 bases stayed unmatched. The CDR3 covers 15 residues. CDR1 is SGHAT and CDR2 is FQDESV in the germline V gene (reference sequence). CDR3 in amino acids: CASSLGAGALYEQYF. For the CDR3, the DNA is TGTGCCAGCAGCTTAGGCGCGGGAGCCCTCTACGAGCAGTACTTC.